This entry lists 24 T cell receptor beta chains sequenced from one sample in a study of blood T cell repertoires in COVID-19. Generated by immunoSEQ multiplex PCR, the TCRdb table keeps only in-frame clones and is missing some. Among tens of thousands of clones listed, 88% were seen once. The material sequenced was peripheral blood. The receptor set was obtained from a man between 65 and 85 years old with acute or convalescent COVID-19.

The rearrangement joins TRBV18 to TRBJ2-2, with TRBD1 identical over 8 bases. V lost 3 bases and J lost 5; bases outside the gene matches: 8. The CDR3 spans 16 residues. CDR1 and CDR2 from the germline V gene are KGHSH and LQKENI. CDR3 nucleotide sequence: TGTGCCAGCTCACCGAAGGACAGGGTGGTAACCGGGGAGCTGTTTTTT. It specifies CASSPKDRVVTGELFF. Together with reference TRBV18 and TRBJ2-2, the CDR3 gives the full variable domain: NAGVMQNPRHLVRRRGQEARLRCSPMKGHSHVYWYRQLPEEGLKFMVYLQKENIIDESGMPKERFSAEFPKEGPSILRIQQVVRGDSAAYFCASSPKDRVVTGELFFGEGSRLTVL.

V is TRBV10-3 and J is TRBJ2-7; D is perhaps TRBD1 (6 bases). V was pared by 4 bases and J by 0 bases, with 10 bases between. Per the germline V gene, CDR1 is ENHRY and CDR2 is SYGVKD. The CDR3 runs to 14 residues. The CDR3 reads CAISGETGSYEQYF. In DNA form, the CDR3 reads TGTGCCATCAGTGGGGAGACAGGCTCCTACGAGCAGTACTTC.

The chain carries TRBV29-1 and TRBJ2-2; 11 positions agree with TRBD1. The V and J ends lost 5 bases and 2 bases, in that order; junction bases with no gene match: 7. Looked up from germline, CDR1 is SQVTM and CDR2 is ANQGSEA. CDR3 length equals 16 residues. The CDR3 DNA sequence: TGCAGCGTTCACCACTGGACAGGGGGCAACACCGGGGAGCTGTTTTTT. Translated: CSVHHWTGGNTGELFF.

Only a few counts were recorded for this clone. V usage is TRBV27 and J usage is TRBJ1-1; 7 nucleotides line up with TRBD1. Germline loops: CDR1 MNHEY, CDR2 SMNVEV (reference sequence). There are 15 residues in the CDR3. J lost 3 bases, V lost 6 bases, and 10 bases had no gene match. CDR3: CASSPRGRLDTEAFF. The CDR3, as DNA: TGTGCCAGCAGCCCTAGGGGGCGGCTCGACACTGAAGCTTTCTTT.

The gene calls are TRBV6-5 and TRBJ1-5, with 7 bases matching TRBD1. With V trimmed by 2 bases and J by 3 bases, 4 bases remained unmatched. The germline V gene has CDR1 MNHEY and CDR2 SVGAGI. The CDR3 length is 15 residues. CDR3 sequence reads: CASSYHRGFNQPQHF. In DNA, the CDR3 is TGTGCCAGCAGTTACCACAGGGGTTTCAATCAGCCCCAGCATTTT.

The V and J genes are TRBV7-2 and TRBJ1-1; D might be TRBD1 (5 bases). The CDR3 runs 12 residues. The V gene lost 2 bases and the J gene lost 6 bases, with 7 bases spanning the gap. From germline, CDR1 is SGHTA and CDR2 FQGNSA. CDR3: CASSLSGPEAFF. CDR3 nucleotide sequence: TGTGCCAGCAGCTTATCAGGGCCTGAAGCTTTCTTT. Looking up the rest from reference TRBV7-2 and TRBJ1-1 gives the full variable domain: GAGVSQSPSNKVTEKGKDVELRCDPISGHTALYWYRQSLGQGLEFLIYFQGNSAPDKSGLPSDRFSAERTGGSVSTLTIQRTQQEDSAVYLCASSLSGPEAFFGQGTRLTVV.

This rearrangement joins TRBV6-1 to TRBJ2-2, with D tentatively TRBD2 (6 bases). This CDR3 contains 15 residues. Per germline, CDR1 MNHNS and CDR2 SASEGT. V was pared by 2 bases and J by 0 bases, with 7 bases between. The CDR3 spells CASSEWGANTGELFF. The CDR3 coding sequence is TGTGCCAGCAGTGAATGGGGGGCGAACACCGGGGAGCTGTTTTTT.

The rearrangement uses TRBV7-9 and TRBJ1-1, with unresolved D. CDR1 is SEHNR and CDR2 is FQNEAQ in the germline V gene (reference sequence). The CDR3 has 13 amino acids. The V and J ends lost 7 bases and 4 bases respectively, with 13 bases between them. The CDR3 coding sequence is TGTGCCAGCACGGAGGGATTCGGCACTGAAGCTTTCTTT. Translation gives CASTEGFGTEAFF.

The CDR3 bases are TGCAGTGCTAGTCGCGCTAGCTCAGATACGCAGTATTTT. This translates into CSASRASSDTQYF. The chain combines TRBV20-1 with TRBJ2-3, with D possibly matching TRBD2 (5 bases). Trimming cost V 3 bases and J 4 bases, with 11 bases left between them. Per the germline V gene, CDR1 is DFQATT and CDR2 is SNEGSKA (reference sequence). The CDR3 has 13 residues.

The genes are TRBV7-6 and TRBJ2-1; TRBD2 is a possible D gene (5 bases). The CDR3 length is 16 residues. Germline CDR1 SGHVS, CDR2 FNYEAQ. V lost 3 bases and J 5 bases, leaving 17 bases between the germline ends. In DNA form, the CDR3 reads TGTGCCAGCAGCTTCGGAGGAACTGGTGAAAACAATGAGCAGTTCTTC. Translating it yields CASSFGGTGENNEQFF.

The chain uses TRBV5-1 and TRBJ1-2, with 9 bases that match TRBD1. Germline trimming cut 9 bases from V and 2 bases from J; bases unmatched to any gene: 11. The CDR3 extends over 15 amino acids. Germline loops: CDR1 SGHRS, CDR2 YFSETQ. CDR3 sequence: CATSYSGTGNYGYTF. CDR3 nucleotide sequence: TGCGCCACCTCGTATTCCGGGACAGGGAACTATGGCTACACCTTC.

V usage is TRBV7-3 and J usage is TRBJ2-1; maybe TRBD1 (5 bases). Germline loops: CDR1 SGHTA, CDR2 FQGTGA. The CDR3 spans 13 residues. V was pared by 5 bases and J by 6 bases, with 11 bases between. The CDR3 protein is CASSPTASNEQFF. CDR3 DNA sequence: TGTGCCAGCAGCCCGACAGCCTCCAATGAGCAGTTCTTC. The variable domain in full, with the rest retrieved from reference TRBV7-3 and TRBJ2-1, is GAGVSQTPSNKVTEKGKYVELRCDPISGHTALYWYRQSLGQGPEFLIYFQGTGAADDSGLPNDRFFAVRPEGSVSTLKIQRTERGDSAVYLCASSPTASNEQFFGPGTRLTVL.

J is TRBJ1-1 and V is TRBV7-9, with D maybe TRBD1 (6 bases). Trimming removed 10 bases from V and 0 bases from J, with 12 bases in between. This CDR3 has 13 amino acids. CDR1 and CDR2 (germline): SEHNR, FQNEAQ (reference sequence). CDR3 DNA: TGTGCCACCGAACAGGGCATGAACACTGAAGCTTTCTTT. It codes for CATEQGMNTEAFF.

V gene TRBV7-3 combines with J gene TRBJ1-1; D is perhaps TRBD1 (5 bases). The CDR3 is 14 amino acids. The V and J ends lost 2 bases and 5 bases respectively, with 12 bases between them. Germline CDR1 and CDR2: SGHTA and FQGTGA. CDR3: CASSLAGPGTEAFF. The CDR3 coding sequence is TGTGCCAGCAGCTTAGCAGGGCCAGGGACTGAAGCTTTCTTT.

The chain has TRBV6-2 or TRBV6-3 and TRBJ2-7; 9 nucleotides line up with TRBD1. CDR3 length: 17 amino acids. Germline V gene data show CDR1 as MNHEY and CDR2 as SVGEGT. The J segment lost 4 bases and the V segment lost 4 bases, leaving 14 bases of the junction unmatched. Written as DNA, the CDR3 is TGTGCCAGCAGTTTCCTTCCGGGACAGGGTGTTGGGTACGAGCAGTACTTC. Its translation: CASSFLPGQGVGYEQYF.

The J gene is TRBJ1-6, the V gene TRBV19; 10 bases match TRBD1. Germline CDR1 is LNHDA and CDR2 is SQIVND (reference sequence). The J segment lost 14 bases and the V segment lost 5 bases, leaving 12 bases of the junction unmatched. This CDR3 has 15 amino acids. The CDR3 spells CASSEEAGQGITLHF. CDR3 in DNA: TGTGCCAGTAGTGAAGAGGCGGGACAGGGGATCACCCTCCACTTT.

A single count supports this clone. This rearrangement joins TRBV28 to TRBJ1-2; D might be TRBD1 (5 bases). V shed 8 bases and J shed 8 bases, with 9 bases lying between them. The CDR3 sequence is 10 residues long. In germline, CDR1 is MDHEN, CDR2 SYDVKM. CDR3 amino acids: CASSGRGYTF. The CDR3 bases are TGTGCCAGCTCAGGGCGCGGCTACACCTTC.

CDR3 residues: CASSSPLARGDEQFF. The CDR3 nucleotides are TGTGCCAGCAGCTCCCCACTAGCTCGGGGCGATGAGCAGTTCTTC. The gene calls are TRBV11-2 and TRBJ2-1, with D possibly TRBD2 on 6 matching bases. This CDR3 has 15 residues. Looked up from germline, CDR1 is SGHAT and CDR2 is FQNNGV. V was pared by 4 bases and J by 8 bases, with 18 bases between.

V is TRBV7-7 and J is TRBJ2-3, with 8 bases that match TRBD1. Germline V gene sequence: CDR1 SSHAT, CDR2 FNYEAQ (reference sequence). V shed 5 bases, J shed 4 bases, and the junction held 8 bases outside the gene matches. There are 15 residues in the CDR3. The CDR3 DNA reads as TGTGCCAGCAGCCCCCTAGGACAGGGCTCAGATACGCAGTATTTT. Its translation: CASSPLGQGSDTQYF.

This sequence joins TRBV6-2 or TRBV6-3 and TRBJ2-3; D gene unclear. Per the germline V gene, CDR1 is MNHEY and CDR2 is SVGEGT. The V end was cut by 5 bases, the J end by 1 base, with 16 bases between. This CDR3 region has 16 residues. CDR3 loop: CASSPYGGLRTDTQYF. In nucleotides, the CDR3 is TGTGCCAGCAGTCCATACGGCGGCCTGCGCACAGATACGCAGTATTTT.

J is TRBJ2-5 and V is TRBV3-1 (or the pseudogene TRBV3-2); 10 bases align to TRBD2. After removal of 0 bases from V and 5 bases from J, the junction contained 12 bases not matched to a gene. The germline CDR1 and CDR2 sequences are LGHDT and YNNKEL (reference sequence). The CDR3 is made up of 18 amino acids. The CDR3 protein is CASSQDSQASGSRETQYF. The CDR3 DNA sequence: TGTGCCAGCAGCCAAGATTCGCAGGCTAGCGGGAGTCGGGAGACCCAGTACTTC.

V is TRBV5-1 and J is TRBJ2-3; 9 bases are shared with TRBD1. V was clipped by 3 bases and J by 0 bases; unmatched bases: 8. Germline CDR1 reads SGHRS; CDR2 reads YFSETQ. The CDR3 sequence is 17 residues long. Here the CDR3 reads CASSSGQGSSSTDTQYF. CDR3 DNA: TGCGCCAGCAGCTCGGGACAGGGTTCATCGAGCACAGATACGCAGTATTTT.

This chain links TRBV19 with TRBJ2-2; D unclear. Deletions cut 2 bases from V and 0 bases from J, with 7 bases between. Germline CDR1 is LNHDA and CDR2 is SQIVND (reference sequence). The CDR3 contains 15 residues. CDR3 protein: CASSIRLANTGELFF. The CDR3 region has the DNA TGTGCCAGTAGTATACGGCTAGCGAACACCGGGGAGCTGTTTTTT.

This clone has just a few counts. CDR3 DNA sequence: TGTGCCAGCAGCCCACGGACAGGGGTGCAATCCGAGCAGTACTTC. This translates into CASSPRTGVQSEQYF. The chain employs TRBV7-2 and TRBJ2-7; 9 positions agree with TRBD1. This CDR3 region has 15 residues. The germline gives CDR1 SGHTA, CDR2 FQGNSA. The V gene end was trimmed by 5 bases and the J gene end by 6 bases; junction bases not matched to a gene: 11. The full variable domain, with the rest looked up from reference TRBV7-2 and TRBJ2-7, is GAGVSQSPSNKVTEKGKDVELRCDPISGHTALYWYRQSLGQGLEFLIYFQGNSAPDKSGLPSDRFSAERTGGSVSTLTIQRTQQEDSAVYLCASSPRTGVQSEQYFGPGTRLTVT.